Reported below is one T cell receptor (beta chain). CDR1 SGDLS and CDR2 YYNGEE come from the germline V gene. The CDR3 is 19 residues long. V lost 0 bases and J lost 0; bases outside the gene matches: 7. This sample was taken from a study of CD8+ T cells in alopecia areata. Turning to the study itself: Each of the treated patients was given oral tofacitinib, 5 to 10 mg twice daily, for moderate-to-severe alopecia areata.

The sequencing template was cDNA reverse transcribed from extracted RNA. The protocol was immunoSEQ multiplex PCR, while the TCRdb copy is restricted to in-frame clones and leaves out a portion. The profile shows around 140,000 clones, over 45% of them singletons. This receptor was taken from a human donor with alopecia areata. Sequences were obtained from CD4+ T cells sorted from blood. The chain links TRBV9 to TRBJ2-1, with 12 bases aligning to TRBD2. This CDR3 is CASSVAATSGGSSYNEQFF. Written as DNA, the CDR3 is TGTGCCAGCAGCGTAGCCGCGACTAGCGGGGGAAGCTCCTACAATGAGCAGTTCTTC.